Shown below are 18 T cell receptor beta chains from a single sample sequenced in a study of blood T cell repertoires in COVID-19. Method: immunoSEQ multiplex PCR; TCRdb's copy keeps in-frame clones and lacks some. The sample consists of 200,000 to 300,000 clones, approximately 86% of them appearing once. The sequencing sample was made of peripheral blood. The origin of the receptors is a woman younger than 45 who had recovered from COVID-19.

The rearrangement uses TRBV19 and TRBJ1-5; D might be TRBD1 (6 bases). With 7 bases removed from V and 2 bases from J, the gap between germline ends came to 15 bases. The germline V gene has CDR1 LNHDA and CDR2 SQIVND (reference sequence). The CDR3 contains 15 residues. CDR3 loop: CASNPSTGGNQPQHF. The CDR3 DNA sequence: TGTGCCAGTAACCCATCGACAGGTGGCAATCAGCCCCAGCATTTT.

V is TRBV7-9 and J is TRBJ1-4, with D tentatively TRBD1 (6 bases). The CDR3 sequence is 14 residues long. V lost 6 bases and J lost 7, with 15 bases in between. Looked up from germline, CDR1 is SEHNR and CDR2 is FQNEAQ (reference sequence). The CDR3 nucleotides are TGTGCCAGCAGAGACACACGAGGGGGTGAAAAACTGTTTTTT. Its translation: CASRDTRGGEKLFF.

CDR3 coding DNA: TGTGCCAGCAGCCCCCCACCCTGGCGGGCAACTAATGAAAAACTGTTTTTT. Protein: CASSPPPWRATNEKLFF. The rearrangement links TRBV7-6 to TRBJ1-4, with D unresolved. Germline V gene data show CDR1 as SGHVS and CDR2 as FNYEAQ. The CDR3 sequence is 17 residues long. V lost 5 bases to trimming and J lost 0 bases, with 16 bases between them. Drawing the rest from reference TRBV7-6 and TRBJ1-4, the complete variable domain is GAGVSQSPRYKVTKRGQDVALRCDPISGHVSLYWYRQALGQGPEFLTYFNYEAQQDKSGLPNDRFSAERPEGSISTLTIQRTEQRDSAMYRCASSPPPWRATNEKLFFGSGTQLSVL.

The chain uses TRBV10-2 and TRBJ2-3; TRBD2 matches 12 bases. Germline-derived CDR1 and CDR2 are WSHSY and SAAADI. With 6 bases clipped from V and 2 bases from J, the junction kept 9 bases outside the gene matches. CDR3 length equals 17 residues. The chain's CDR3 is CASRPLAGGLSTDTQYF. As DNA, the CDR3 is TGCGCCAGCAGGCCCCTAGCGGGGGGGCTTTCCACAGATACGCAGTATTTT.

This chain joins TRBV5-1 and TRBJ1-4, with TRBD1 matching over 10 bases. This CDR3 has 15 residues. The germline V gene encodes CDR1 SGHRS and CDR2 YFSETQ. Trimming cost V 0 bases and J 8 bases; bases outside gene matches: 4. CDR3 region: CASSLGGTGDEKLFF. In DNA form, the CDR3 reads TGCGCCAGCAGCTTGGGAGGGACAGGGGACGAAAAACTGTTTTTT.

V gene TRBV3-1 (or the pseudogene TRBV3-2) combines with J gene TRBJ1-4, with TRBD1 matching 8 bases. Germline CDR1 reads LGHDT; CDR2 reads YNNKEL (reference sequence). V shed 2 bases and J 8 bases; nucleotides not matched to a gene: 10. This CDR3 region has 16 residues. CDR3: CASSQPFAGGKEKLFF. In DNA form, the CDR3 reads TGTGCCAGCAGCCAACCCTTCGCAGGGGGCAAGGAAAAACTGTTTTTT.

This clone was detected a few times. The V call is TRBV25-1, the J call TRBJ2-3, with D perhaps TRBD1 (6 bases). Germline values: CDR1 MGHDK, CDR2 SYGVNS. V lost 5 bases to trimming and J lost 2 bases, with 17 bases between them. The CDR3 length is 16 residues. In DNA form, the CDR3 reads TGTGCCAGCAGTAACCCGGGACACCAGCTCACAGATACGCAGTATTTT. Encoded protein: CASSNPGHQLTDTQYF.

This clone was observed a handful of times. J is TRBJ1-5 and V is TRBV10-3; 9 positions agree with TRBD1. The V gene's germline CDR1 is ENHRY and CDR2 SYGVKD. V was pared by 5 bases and J by 6 bases, with 8 bases of the junction left unmatched. The CDR3 is 15 amino acids. Written as DNA, the CDR3 is TGTGCCATCAGTTCCGGGACAGGGATGTCTCAGCCCCAGCATTTT. It codes for CAISSGTGMSQPQHF.

The chain is built from TRBV5-6 and TRBJ1-1; D gene ambiguous. Germline lookup yields CDR1 SGHDT and CDR2 YYEEEE. CDR3 length equals 14 residues. With 1 base removed from V and 7 bases from J, the gap between germline ends came to 14 bases. CDR3 residues: CASSLWGAGFEAFF. CDR3 sequence (DNA): TGTGCCAGCAGCTTGTGGGGAGCGGGTTTTGAAGCTTTCTTT.

V gene TRBV5-1 combines with J gene TRBJ2-3; 7 bases fit TRBD2. In germline, CDR1 is SGHRS, CDR2 YFSETQ. J was trimmed by 3 bases and V by 4 bases; bases with no gene match: 8. The CDR3 sequence is 15 residues long. This chain's CDR3 is CASSLIGTTTDTQYF. CDR3 DNA sequence: TGCGCCAGCAGCCTCATAGGGACTACGACAGATACGCAGTATTTT.

This clone turned up a few times. The chain couples TRBV3-1 (or the pseudogene TRBV3-2) to TRBJ1-4; no firm D call. The CDR3 contains 16 residues. V shed 2 bases and J shed 4 bases, with 14 bases lying between them. Germline V gene lookup returns CDR1 LGHDT and CDR2 YNNKEL (reference sequence). As DNA, the CDR3 is TGTGCCAGCAGCCAATACTTGGCAGGATTTAATGAAAAACTGTTTTTT. Protein sequence: CASSQYLAGFNEKLFF.

J is TRBJ2-2 and V is TRBV2, with D perhaps TRBD2 (5 bases). The germline V gene encodes CDR1 SNHLY and CDR2 FYNNEI. Trimming left V 4 bases short and J 5 bases short, with 11 bases between. The CDR3 totals 14 residues. The CDR3 loop reads CASSVRRRTGELFF. The DNA of the CDR3 is TGTGCCAGCAGTGTAAGGAGGCGAACCGGGGAGCTGTTTTTT.

The gene calls are TRBV10-1 and TRBJ2-5, with D possibly being TRBD2 (6 bases). The CDR3 is made up of 11 amino acids. CDR1 is WNHNN and CDR2 is SYGVQD in the germline V gene (reference sequence). Trimming took off 3 bases at V and 7 bases at J, with 6 bases between the two ends. The CDR3 sequence is CASSDGGTQYF. The DNA of the CDR3 is TGCGCCAGCAGTGACGGGGGGACCCAGTACTTC.

The chain is built from TRBV13 and TRBJ2-7; D gene ambiguous. The V end lost 1 base, the J end lost 7 bases, and 14 bases lay between the germline ends. Germline values: CDR1 PRHDT, CDR2 FYEKMQ (reference sequence). The CDR3 contains 14 residues. CDR3 residues: CASSLAGLPREQYF. In DNA, the CDR3 is TGTGCCAGCAGCTTAGCTGGTCTTCCACGGGAGCAGTACTTC.

V and J are TRBV25-1 and TRBJ1-2, with D tentatively TRBD1 (5 bases). The V gene lost 4 bases and the J gene lost 8 bases, with 20 bases spanning the gap. The CDR3 contains 15 residues. The germline V gene encodes CDR1 MGHDK and CDR2 SYGVNS. The CDR3 is CASSVDLSGQGGYTF. In nucleotides, the CDR3 is TGTGCCAGCAGTGTCGATCTCTCTGGACAAGGGGGCTACACCTTC.

This clone was counted only a few times. The rearrangement joins TRBV2 to TRBJ1-2; 7 nucleotides agree with TRBD1. The ends lost 1 base at V and 8 bases at J; junction bases unmatched: 7. CDR1 is SNHLY, CDR2 FYNNEI, per germline. This CDR3 is 14 amino acids long. CDR3 nucleotides: TGTGCCAGCAGTGAAGGGGGGACAGTATGGGGCTACACCTTC. Encoded protein: CASSEGGTVWGYTF.

The chain has TRBV2 and TRBJ1-6; 9 bases fit TRBD1. Trimming at V came to 8 bases and at J to 7 bases, leaving 3 bases not matched to a gene. The germline CDR1 and CDR2 sequences are SNHLY and FYNNEI. This CDR3 has 13 residues. The CDR3 is CASRDRANSPLHF. CDR3 DNA: TGTGCCAGCCGGGACAGGGCGAATTCACCCCTCCACTTT. Full variable domain (remainder filled in from reference TRBV2 and TRBJ1-6): EPEVTQTPSHQVTQMGQEVILRCVPISNHLYFYWYRQILGQKVEFLVSFYNNEISEKSEIFDDQFSVERPDGSNFTLKIRSTKLEDSAMYFCASRDRANSPLHFGNGTRLTVT.

The chain combines TRBV7-8 with TRBJ2-3; 13 bases fit TRBD2. The CDR3 covers 15 residues. Trimming took 5 bases from V and 10 from J; bases not matched to a gene: 9. The V gene's germline CDR1 is SGHVS and CDR2 FQNEAQ. CDR3: CASSQTSGGAVAQYF. The CDR3 region has the DNA TGTGCCAGCAGCCAAACTAGCGGGGGGGCCGTCGCGCAGTATTTT.